The next 8 T cell receptor beta chains were all read from a single sample in a study of circulating and synovial CD4+ cells in juvenile arthritis (dated by TCRdb to the mid-2010s). Libraries were prepared through the immunoSEQ multiplex PCR assay. TCRdb holds this immuneACCESS table with in-frame rearrangements only. Some clones are missing; in checked studies, unresolved V genes explain under half, and the rest has no known cause. The sample includes about 16,000 clones, with about 90% observed a single time. Of the sample, around 0.78% is held by the ten largest clones. The material sequenced was CD4+ T cells from blood. The source is a human donor with juvenile idiopathic arthritis.

This clone was seen just once. This chain uses TRBV9 with TRBJ2-3; 7 positions agree with TRBD1. Germline CDR1 SGDLS, CDR2 YYNGEE. This CDR3 comprises 15 residues. V was pared by 3 bases and J by 1 base, with 5 bases of the junction left unmatched. In DNA, the CDR3 is TGTGCCAGCAGCGAAGGACAGGAGCGCACAGATACGCAGTATTTT. This translates into CASSEGQERTDTQYF. Supplemented by reference TRBV9 and TRBJ2-3, the full variable domain reads DSGVTQTPKHLITATGQRVTLRCSPRSGDLSVYWYQQSLDQGLQFLIQYYNGEERAKGNILERFSAQQFPDLHSELNLSSLELGDSALYFCASSEGQERTDTQYFGPGTRLTVL.

This sequence joins TRBV18 and TRBJ2-7; D is unclear. The CDR3 sequence is 12 residues long. Germline values: CDR1 KGHSH, CDR2 LQKENI. V lost 2 bases to trimming and J lost 4 bases, with 6 bases between them. The CDR3 sequence: CASSPERYEQYF. The CDR3 region has the DNA TGTGCCAGCTCACCAGAGCGATACGAGCAGTACTTC.

The V gene is TRBV7-2, the J gene TRBJ2-7; 11 bases are a match to TRBD2. The CDR3 is made up of 14 amino acids. Trimming took 5 bases from V and 4 from J; bases not matched to a gene: 4. The germline V gene encodes CDR1 SGHTA and CDR2 FQGNSA. Written as DNA, the CDR3 is TGTGCCAGCAGCATTGGGACTAGCGGTTACGAGCAGTACTTC. This translates into CASSIGTSGYEQYF.

The genes are TRBV2 and TRBJ2-7, with D uncertain. V dropped 5 bases and J dropped 9 bases, with 14 bases sitting between them. In germline, CDR1 is SNHLY, CDR2 FYNNEI. This CDR3 has 12 amino acids. The CDR3 DNA reads TGTGCCAGCAGTACTAATATACCTGGGCAGTACTTC. Translation gives CASSTNIPGQYF.

J is TRBJ1-1 and V is TRBV7-9, with 7 bases lining up with TRBD1. The V segment lost 5 bases and the J segment 3 bases; nucleotides outside the gene matches: 6. The CDR3 loop spans 14 amino acids. From germline, CDR1 is SEHNR and CDR2 FQNEAQ (reference sequence). DNA for the CDR3: TGTGCCAGCAGCCTACAGGGGTCGGACACTGAAGCTTTCTTT. This encodes CASSLQGSDTEAFF.

The chain couples TRBV5-1 to TRBJ2-3; TRBD2 aligns across 11 bases. The CDR3 runs 18 residues. Per the germline V gene, CDR1 is SGHRS and CDR2 is YFSETQ. Trimming removed 0 bases from V and 3 bases from J; junction bases left unmatched: 9. This CDR3 is CASSLDSPSGRRTDTQYF. The CDR3 coding sequence is TGCGCCAGCAGCTTGGACTCCCCTAGCGGGAGGAGAACAGATACGCAGTATTTT. The whole variable domain, filled in from reference TRBV5-1 and TRBJ2-3, reads KAGVTQTPRYLIKTRGQQVTLSCSPISGHRSVSWYQQTPGQGLQFLFEYFSETQRNKGNFPGRFSGRQFSNSRSEMNVSTLELGDSALYLCASSLDSPSGRRTDTQYFGPGTRLTVL.

This sequence joins TRBV9 and TRBJ1-3; D call uncertain. With 3 bases removed from V and 5 bases from J, the gap between germline ends came to 15 bases. The CDR3 extends over 15 amino acids. CDR1 is SGDLS, CDR2 YYNGEE, per germline. This chain's CDR3 is CASSADFGYRNTIYF. The CDR3 DNA is TGTGCCAGCAGCGCGGACTTCGGGTATCGAAACACCATATATTTT. The full variable domain, in which reference TRBV9 and TRBJ1-3 provide the parts outside the CDR3, is DSGVTQTPKHLITATGQRVTLRCSPRSGDLSVYWYQQSLDQGLQFLIQYYNGEERAKGNILERFSAQQFPDLHSELNLSSLELGDSALYFCASSADFGYRNTIYFGEGSWLTVV.

This rearrangement joins TRBV2 to TRBJ1-2, with 9 bases fitting TRBD1. CDR1 SNHLY and CDR2 FYNNEI come from the germline V gene. The CDR3 totals 15 residues. The V gene end was trimmed by 6 bases and the J gene end by 2 bases; junction bases not matched to a gene: 7. As DNA, the CDR3 is TGTGCCAGCAGCGAAATTACAGGGGGCAACTATGGCTACACCTTC. This codes for CASSEITGGNYGYTF.